A selection of T cell receptor beta chains follows, all from one sample in a study of blood T cell repertoires in COVID-19. Repertoires were generated with immunoSEQ multiplex PCR, while TCRdb's copy carries only in-frame clones and drops some. The sample holds under 450,000 clones; around 87% are singletons and the top ten take 1% to 1.5%. Sequencing was carried out using PBMCs or T cells enriched from blood (not recorded which). The receptor set was obtained from a young man who had recovered from COVID-19. Both conserved end residues are part of each CDR3. A D gene is named only where the DNA matches it firmly. For some rows the clone size is stated as once, few or many, or as a class when expanded; others skip it.

V	D	J	size	DNA	CDR3
TRBV19	NA	TRBJ1-2	NA	TGTGCCAGTAGTACCCCGGGCGGGGGCTACACCTTC	CASSTPGGGYTF
TRBV7-9	NA	TRBJ2-3	NA	TGTGCCAGCAGCTCCAAGACAACTAGCACAGATACGCAGTATTTT	CASSSKTTSTDTQYF
TRBV6-5	TRBD1	TRBJ1-2	NA	TGTGCCAGCAGCGAGGACAGGGAAAAACCCCGCTACACCTTC	CASSEDREKPRYTF
TRBV9	TRBD1	TRBJ2-1	once	TGTGCCAGCAGCAAGACAGGGAGCTCCTACAATGAGCAGTTCTTC	CASSKTGSSYNEQFF
TRBV12-3/TRBV12-4	NA	TRBJ2-5	NA	TGTGCCAGCAGTTTAAGCAGGGGTGAGACCCAGTACTTC	CASSLSRGETQYF
TRBV2	NA	TRBJ1-2	NA	TGTGCCAGTGTCAGGGAAAGGGACTATGGCTACACCTTC	CASVRERDYGYTF
TRBV19	TRBD2	TRBJ2-5	NA	TGTGCCAGTAGTGTTAGCGGGGGGAACCAAGAGACCCAGTACTTC	CASSVSGGNQETQYF
TRBV19	TRBD2	TRBJ2-3	NA	TGTGCCAGTAGTCCCGGGGGGAGACCCGAAGATACGCAGTATTTT	CASSPGGRPEDTQYF
TRBV6-1	NA	TRBJ1-3	once	TGTGCCAGCAGTGAAGCGCTAAGCGGGGGAAACACCATATATTTT	CASSEALSGGNTIYF
TRBV7-2	NA	TRBJ1-2	NA	TGTGCCAGCAGCTTAGGGGGGGAGGCTAACTATGGCTACACCTTC	CASSLGGEANYGYTF
TRBV14	NA	TRBJ1-2	NA	TGTGTCAGCAGCGGACAGATTAACTATGGCTACACCTTC	CVSSGQINYGYTF
TRBV7-2	TRBD1	TRBJ1-2	NA	TGTGCCAGCAGCTTAGACACAGGGGCAAACTATGGCTACACCTTC	CASSLDTGANYGYTF
TRBV7-3	NA	TRBJ1-1	NA	TGTGCCAGCAGCTCCCTCGCGGGGTCTAACACTGAAGCTTTCTTT	CASSSLAGSNTEAFF
TRBV9	NA	TRBJ2-2	NA	TGTGCCAGCAGCGTGGGCCCGAACACCGGGGAGCTGTTTTTT	CASSVGPNTGELFF
TRBV3-1/TRBV3-2	NA	TRBJ1-5	NA	TGTGCCAGCAGCCAAGGGACAGTATATAGCAATCAGCCCCAGCATTTT	CASSQGTVYSNQPQHF
TRBV7-8	TRBD1	TRBJ2-3	once	TGTGCCAGCAGCTTAGACCCAGCCGGGACAGTATTCGCAGATACGCAGTATTTT	CASSLDPAGTVFADTQYF
TRBV27	NA	TRBJ2-7	NA	TGTGCCAGCAGGCATCCGGGATACTCCTACGAGCAGTACTTC	CASRHPGYSYEQYF
TRBV18	NA	TRBJ1-1	NA	TGTGCCAGCTCACCACCCGCTCAGGGCCCTGAAGCTTTCTTT	CASSPPAQGPEAFF
TRBV5-4	NA	TRBJ2-5	NA	TGTGCCAGCAGCCGGCAGGGGACCCAAGAGACCCAGTACTTC	CASSRQGTQETQYF
TRBV7-2	TRBD2	TRBJ2-4	NA	TGTGCCAGCAGCCTTACTTTGACTAGCTCAAACATTCAGTACTTC	CASSLTLTSSNIQYF
TRBV11-2	TRBD1	TRBJ2-1	NA	TGTGCCAGCAGCCAGGGACAGGGGGCGTGGAATGAGCAGTTCTTC	CASSQGQGAWNEQFF
TRBV7-9	NA	TRBJ2-1	NA	TGTGCCAGCAGCTCCCCCGGGGAGCAGTTCTTC	CASSSPGEQFF
TRBV11-2	TRBD1	TRBJ1-5	once	TGTGCCAGCAGCTTAGATCGACAGGGTGGTCAGCCCCAGCATTTT	CASSLDRQGGQPQHF
TRBV11-2	NA	TRBJ1-5	NA	TGTGCCAGCAGCTTAGCGGGGTTGCAGCCCCAGCATTTT	CASSLAGLQPQHF
TRBV7-8	TRBD1	TRBJ1-4	once	TGTGCCAGCAGCCAACGGACAGGGGAAAAACTGTTTTTT	CASSQRTGEKLFF
TRBV29-1	NA	TRBJ2-1	NA	TGCAGCGAGAGTTCCGGCAGGAATGAGCAGTTCTTC	CSESSGRNEQFF
TRBV18	NA	TRBJ1-2	once	TGTGCCAGCTCACCACGAGAGGGAGGTGGGCACTATGGCTACACCTTC	CASSPREGGGHYGYTF
TRBV30	NA	TRBJ1-2	NA	TGTGCCTGGAGCCCCCGCGGGACGGACTATGGCTACACCTTC	CAWSPRGTDYGYTF
TRBV7-8	NA	TRBJ2-2	NA	TGTGCCAGCAGCTTAGTTGTAGGGACACAGAACACCGGGGAGCTGTTTTTT	CASSLVVGTQNTGELFF
TRBV30	NA	TRBJ1-1	once	TGTGCCTGGAGTGTACTGTTATCTGAAGCTTTCTTT	CAWSVLLSEAFF
TRBV6-5	NA	TRBJ1-3	NA	TGTGCCACCGGGACTTCCTGGGGCTCTGGAAACACCATATATTTT	CATGTSWGSGNTIYF
TRBV7-3	TRBD2	TRBJ2-3	NA	TGTGCCAGCAGCCCGGGACTAGCGGGTGGTACAGATACGCAGTATTTT	CASSPGLAGGTDTQYF
TRBV5-1	TRBD1	TRBJ1-5	few	TGCGCCAGCAGCCTGGTGGGGACAGGGGAATCTCAGCCCCAGCATTTT	CASSLVGTGESQPQHF
TRBV4-1	TRBD2	TRBJ2-7	NA	TGCGCCAGCAGTGGACTAGTTGGCGAGCAGTACTTC	CASSGLVGEQYF